These T cell receptor beta chains were read from a single sample in a study of T cell repertoires in cytomegalovirus infection. TCRdb redid the calling of the reads with MiXCR, one entry per CDR3 protein. The table has 700,000 to 950,000 distinct CDR3 sequences, roughly 33% seen once. Antigens of these TCRs are unknown. The source was cultured CD8+ T cells from PBMCs, collected from culture after CMV antigen stimulation. The receptors here all came from a human donor in good health (CMV status not recorded). Some clones in this sample may be carry-over from other donors' samples. CDR3s include the opening cysteine and the closing phenylalanine or tryptophan. The D gene is left open where the match is weak. Part of the rows lack a size; the others show once, few, many or a class for expanded clones.

TRBJ1-2,.,16,few,TRBV5-6,CASTNFAGTANYGYTF,TGTGCCAGCACCAATTTCGCCGGGACGGCTAACTATGGCTACACCTTC
TRBJ1-1,.,11,few,TRBV12-3/TRBV12-4,CASRSGPEAFF,TGTGCCAGCAGATCGGGTCCTGAAGCTTTCTTT
TRBJ1-5,.,14,.,TRBV4-1,CASSQDGVNQPQHF,TGCGCCAGCAGCCAAGATGGGGTAAACCAGCCCCAGCATTTT
TRBJ1-2,TRBD1,15,few,TRBV6-2/TRBV6-3,CASSQNRGQDYGYTF,TGTGCCAGCAGCCAAAACAGGGGGCAGGACTATGGCTACACCTTC
TRBJ2-5,.,14,.,TRBV20-1,CSALWEAPGETQYF,TGCAGTGCCCTCTGGGAGGCGCCGGGCGAGACCCAGTACTTC
TRBJ2-3,TRBD1,16,.,TRBV10-3,CAISEVGQGVTDTQYF,TGTGCCATCAGTGAGGTGGGACAGGGGGTCACAGATACGCAGTATTTT
TRBJ1-1,TRBD1,15,few,TRBV18,CASSPRTGENTEAFF,TGTGCCAGCTCGCCCAGGACAGGGGAGAACACTGAAGCTTTCTTT
TRBJ2-6,.,16,.,TRBV4-1,CASSPGHLSGANVLTF,TGCGCCAGCAGCCCGGGACACTTGTCTGGGGCCAACGTCCTGACTTTC
TRBJ1-2,.,13,.,TRBV9,CASSVVASYGYTF,TGTGCCAGCAGCGTAGTAGCCAGCTATGGCTACACCTTC
TRBJ1-1,.,12,.,TRBV29-1,CSTFSGTSEAFF,TGCAGCACCTTTTCAGGGACAAGTGAAGCTTTCTTT
TRBJ2-2,TRBD2,14,.,TRBV7-4,CACRSGGASGELFF,TGTGCCTGCCGGAGCGGGGGGGCCTCCGGGGAGCTGTTTTTT
TRBJ2-3,.,14,few,TRBV28,CASSFDGSTDTQYF,TGTGCCAGCAGTTTTGACGGAAGCACAGATACGCAGTATTTT
TRBJ2-7,.,13,.,TRBV2,CASSDSGSYEQYF,TGTGCCAGCAGTGACTCCGGGAGCTACGAGCAGTACTTC
TRBJ1-1,.,13,.,TRBV7-8,CASSVVSNTEAFF,TGTGCCAGCAGCGTAGTCAGCAACACTGAAGCTTTCTTT
TRBJ1-1,.,12,.,TRBV5-5,CASSWTSTEAFF,TGTGCCAGCAGCTGGACCAGCACTGAAGCTTTCTTT
TRBJ2-6,.,18,once,TRBV15,CATSRDKQENSGANVLTF,TGTGCCACCAGCAGAGATAAACAGGAAAACTCTGGGGCCAACGTCCTGACTTTC
TRBJ1-4,.,13,many,TRBV7-2,CASSLARDEKLFF,TGTGCCAGCAGCTTAGCGCGGGATGAAAAACTGTTTTTT
TRBJ2-2,.,15,few,TRBV19,CASRSGPMLSGELFF,TGTGCCAGTAGAAGCGGCCCCATGTTGAGCGGGGAGCTGTTTTTT
TRBJ1-2,TRBD1,14,.,TRBV7-6,CASTLLGGGYGYTF,TGTGCCAGCACCTTACTAGGGGGCGGGTATGGCTACACCTTC
TRBJ1-4,TRBD1,17,few,TRBV6-5,CASLPVGRGLTNEKLFF,TGTGCCAGCTTACCCGTGGGCAGGGGGCTTACTAATGAAAAACTGTTTTTT
TRBJ1-6,.,15,.,TRBV6-1,CASSDIDVFPLSLHF,TGTGCCAGCAGTGATATCGACGTCTTCCCTCTGTCCCTCCACTTT
TRBJ2-1,TRBD2,16,few,TRBV12-3/TRBV12-4,CASRSSGGASYNEQFF,TGTGCCAGCAGATCTAGCGGGGGGGCCTCATACAATGAGCAGTTCTTC
TRBJ2-1,TRBD2,13,.,TRBV2,CARAGAFYNEQFF,TGTGCCAGAGCGGGGGCCTTTTACAATGAGCAGTTCTTC
TRBJ2-4,.,15,.,TRBV20-1,CSARGDGVVGGIQYF,TGCAGTGCTAGAGGGGACGGGGTGGTTGGAGGCATTCAGTACTTC
TRBJ2-1,.,13,few,TRBV7-9,CASSSTSKNEQFF,TGTGCCAGCAGCTCTACTAGCAAAAATGAGCAGTTCTTC
TRBJ2-2,.,15,.,TRBV6-1,CASSDTTVLGGELFF,TGTGCCAGCAGTGATACGACAGTGCTGGGCGGGGAGCTGTTTTTT
TRBJ2-3,TRBD2,17,few,TRBV6-6,CASSYWPSGGLTDTQYF,TGTGCCAGCAGTTACTGGCCTAGCGGGGGCCTCACAGATACGCAGTATTTT
TRBJ2-7,.,14,.,TRBV6-5,CASSHGVGSDEQYF,TGTGCCAGCAGCCACGGGGTAGGGTCCGACGAGCAGTACTTC
TRBJ1-3,.,14,.,TRBV4-1,CASSRDNVGNTIYF,TGCGCCAGCAGCCGAGATAACGTAGGAAACACCATATATTTT